The entry below describes one T cell receptor beta chain. The data originate from a study of neoadjuvant anti-PD-1 for oral cavity cancer. Clones were read by immunoSEQ multiplex PCR, and TCRdb kept only the in-frame ones, dropping some. Of around 13,000 clones listed, under 75% are singletons. Time point denoted: after neoadjuvant nivolumab, at surgical resection. This specimen consisted of PBMCs, obtained after nivolumab (anti-PD-1) treatment. The sequence was obtained from a person aged 40 to 85 with oral cavity squamous cell carcinoma.

The CDR3 DNA sequence: TGCGCCAGCAGCTTGGGGTCTCATACGCAGTATTTT. Protein sequence: CASSLGSHTQYF. The chain has TRBV5-1 and TRBJ2-3; D call uncertain. This CDR3 is 12 amino acids long. Germline values: CDR1 SGHRS, CDR2 YFSETQ. V was clipped by 0 bases and J by 7 bases, with 6 bases between them. The full variable domain, rest sourced from reference TRBV5-1 and TRBJ2-3, is KAGVTQTPRYLIKTRGQQVTLSCSPISGHRSVSWYQQTPGQGLQFLFEYFSETQRNKGNFPGRFSGRQFSNSRSEMNVSTLELGDSALYLCASSLGSHTQYFGPGTRLTVL.